This T cell receptor (beta chain) is drawn from a study of blood T cell repertoires in COVID-19 (dated by TCRdb to 2020 to 2022). The study in broad terms: Collaborator samples came from the United States, Italy and Spain and covered acute and convalescent phases of COVID-19. The prospective study material was composed of cDNA or gDNA derived from T cells, B-cell-depleted T cells, or PBMCs. Subjects who had been exposed to COVID-19, were actively infected with it, or had recovered from it provided the deeply sampled blood TCRbeta repertoires that made up the dataset. The repertoires were made available in a free public database intended to serve as a resource for research on the immune response to SARS-CoV-2. Samples were obtained from the ongoing ImmuneRACE study (first 160 participants) and from over 1,000 subjects provided by 6 global collaborators. The sample metadata nearly always contained a de-identified subject ID, COVID-19 status, age in years and sex. Where HLA class I and class II types were available, the types were taken from metadata supplied by the sample provider, not from assay-based typing. General study outcomes and caveats: Clinical and demographic metadata were provided uncurated, with the amount varying by source and participant.

Each collaborating institution followed its own protocols to collect whole blood in K2EDTA tubes. For TCRbeta analysis, collaborators shipped samples as frozen whole blood, isolated PBMCs, or DNA extracted from either of those sample types. This clone came up a few times. No antigen is known for it. No per-base quality is available; no much larger clone lies one base away. The germline V end is reduced by 2 bases and the J end by 2 bases; junction bases left unmatched: 3. The germline V gene encodes CDR1 SGHRS and CDR2 YFSETQ. Inclusive of the bounding cysteine and phenylalanine, the CDR3 is 14 residues long. CDR3 DNA is the only sequence kept; it has 42 bases, read in frame from the first base. TCRbeta CDR3 regions were amplified from genomic DNA using the immunoSEQ Assay, a bias-controlled multiplex PCR. As for the original processing: The number of nucleated cells in each sample was estimated from the amplification of reference gene primers within the assay. To quantify the absolute abundance of each unique TCRbeta CDR3 rearrangement, sequence reads were collapsed and filtered. For each sample, productive Simpson clonality was calculated as the square root of Simpson's diversity index over productive rearrangements. As stored in TCRdb, this immuneACCESS dataset retains in-frame rearrangements with V and J assigned. A fraction of the clones does not appear; measured against another copy, unresolved V genes explain less than half of the discrepancy, and the remainder lacks a known reason. V, J and clone size are taken as reported in that table, and D and trimming were inferred from the DNA itself. Counted in this sample were more than 100,000 clones; 84% of them appeared once. The ten largest clones add up to 10% to 15% of the sample.

The sequence joins TRBV5-1 to TRBJ2-7, with 8 central nucleotides matching TRBD2. The receptor's source is a human donor in a cohort sampled during active or convalescent COVID-19. What was sequenced was peripheral blood. The DNA is as follows: TGCGCCAGCAGCTTTTCGGGAGGGGCCTACGAGCAGTACTTC. This yields the protein CASSFSGGAYEQYF.